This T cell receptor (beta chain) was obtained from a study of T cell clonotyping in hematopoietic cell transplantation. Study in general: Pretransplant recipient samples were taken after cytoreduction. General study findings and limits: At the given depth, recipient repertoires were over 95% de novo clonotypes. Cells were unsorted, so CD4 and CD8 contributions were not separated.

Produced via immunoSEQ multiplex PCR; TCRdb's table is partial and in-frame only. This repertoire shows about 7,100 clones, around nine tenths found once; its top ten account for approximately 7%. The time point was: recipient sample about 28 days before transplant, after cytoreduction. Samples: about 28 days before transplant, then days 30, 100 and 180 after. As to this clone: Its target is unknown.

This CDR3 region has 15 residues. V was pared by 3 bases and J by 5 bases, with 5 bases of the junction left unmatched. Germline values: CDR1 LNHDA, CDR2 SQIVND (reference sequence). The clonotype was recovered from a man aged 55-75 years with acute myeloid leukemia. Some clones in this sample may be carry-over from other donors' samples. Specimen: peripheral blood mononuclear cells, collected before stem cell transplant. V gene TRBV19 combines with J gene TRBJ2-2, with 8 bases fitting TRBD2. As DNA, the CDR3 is TGTGCCAGTAGTATGAGCGGGAGATCTACCGGGGAGCTGTTTTTT. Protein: CASSMSGRSTGELFF.